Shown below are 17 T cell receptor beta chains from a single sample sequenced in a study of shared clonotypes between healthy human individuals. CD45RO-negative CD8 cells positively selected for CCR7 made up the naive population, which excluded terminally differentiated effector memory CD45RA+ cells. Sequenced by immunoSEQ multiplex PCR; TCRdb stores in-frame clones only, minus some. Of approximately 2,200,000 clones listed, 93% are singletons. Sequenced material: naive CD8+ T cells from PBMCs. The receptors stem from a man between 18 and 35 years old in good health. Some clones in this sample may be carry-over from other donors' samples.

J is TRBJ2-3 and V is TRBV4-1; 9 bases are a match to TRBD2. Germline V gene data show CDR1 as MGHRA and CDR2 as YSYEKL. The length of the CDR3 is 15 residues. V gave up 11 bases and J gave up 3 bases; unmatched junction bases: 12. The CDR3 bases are TGCGCCCACGCGAGGGGACTAGCCTCAACAGATACGCAGTATTTT. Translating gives CAHARGLASTDTQYF.

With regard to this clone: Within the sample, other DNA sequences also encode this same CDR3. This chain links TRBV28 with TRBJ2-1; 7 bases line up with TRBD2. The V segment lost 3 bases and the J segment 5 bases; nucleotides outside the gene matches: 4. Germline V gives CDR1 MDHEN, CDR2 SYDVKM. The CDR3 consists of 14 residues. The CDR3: CASSFLAGDNEQFF. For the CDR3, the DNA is TGTGCCAGCAGTTTTTTAGCGGGTGACAATGAGCAGTTCTTC.

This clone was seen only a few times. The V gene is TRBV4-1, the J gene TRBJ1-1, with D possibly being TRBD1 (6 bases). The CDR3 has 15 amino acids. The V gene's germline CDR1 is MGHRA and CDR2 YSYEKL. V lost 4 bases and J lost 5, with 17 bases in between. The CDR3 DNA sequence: TGCGCCAGCAGCCTCTCGACAGGATCCCGGACTGAAGCTTTCTTT. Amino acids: CASSLSTGSRTEAFF.

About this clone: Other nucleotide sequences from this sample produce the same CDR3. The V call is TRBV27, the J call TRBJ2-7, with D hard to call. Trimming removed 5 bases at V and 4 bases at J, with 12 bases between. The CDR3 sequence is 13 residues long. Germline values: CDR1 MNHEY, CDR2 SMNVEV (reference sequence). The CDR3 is CASSTRGPYEQYF. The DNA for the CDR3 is TGTGCCAGCAGTACCCGAGGTCCGTACGAGCAGTACTTC.

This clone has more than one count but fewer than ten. The CDR3 sequence is CASSDGILPFF. The CDR3 DNA reads TGTGCCAGCAGTGACGGAATACTACCTTTCTTT. This rearrangement joins TRBV25-1 to TRBJ1-1; unclear D gene. The CDR3 is 11 residues long. Trimming stripped 3 bases from V and 12 bases from J, with 11 bases between. Germline-derived CDR1 and CDR2 are MGHDK and SYGVNS.

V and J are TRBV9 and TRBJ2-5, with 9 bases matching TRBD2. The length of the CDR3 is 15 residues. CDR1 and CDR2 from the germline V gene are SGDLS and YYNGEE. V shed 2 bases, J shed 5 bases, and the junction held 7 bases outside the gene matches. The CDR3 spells CASSVEGGREETQYF. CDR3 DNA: TGTGCCAGCAGCGTGGAAGGCGGGAGGGAGGAGACCCAGTACTTC.

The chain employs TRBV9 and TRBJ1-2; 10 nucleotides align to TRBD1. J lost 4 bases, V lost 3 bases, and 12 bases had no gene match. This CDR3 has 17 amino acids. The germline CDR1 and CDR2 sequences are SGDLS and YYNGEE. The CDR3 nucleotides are TGTGCCAGCAGCGCACCCGGGACAGGGGATATTGTCTATGGCTACACCTTC. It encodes CASSAPGTGDIVYGYTF.

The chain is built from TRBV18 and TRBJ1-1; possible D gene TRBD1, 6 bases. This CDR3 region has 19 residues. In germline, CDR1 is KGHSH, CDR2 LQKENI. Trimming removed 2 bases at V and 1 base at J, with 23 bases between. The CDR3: CASSPGPNLPGQENTEAFF. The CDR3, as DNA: TGTGCCAGCTCACCAGGCCCAAATTTACCGGGACAAGAGAACACTGAAGCTTTCTTT. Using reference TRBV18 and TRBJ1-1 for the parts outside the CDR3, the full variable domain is NAGVMQNPRHLVRRRGQEARLRCSPMKGHSHVYWYRQLPEEGLKFMVYLQKENIIDESGMPKERFSAEFPKEGPSILRIQQVVRGDSAAYFCASSPGPNLPGQENTEAFFGQGTRLTVV.

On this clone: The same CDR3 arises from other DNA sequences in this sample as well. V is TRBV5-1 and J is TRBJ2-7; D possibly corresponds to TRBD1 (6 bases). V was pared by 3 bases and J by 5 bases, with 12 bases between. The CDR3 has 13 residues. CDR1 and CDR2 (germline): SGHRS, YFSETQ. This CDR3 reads CASSSTGFHEQYF. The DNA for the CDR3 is TGCGCCAGCAGCTCCACAGGGTTCCACGAGCAGTACTTC.

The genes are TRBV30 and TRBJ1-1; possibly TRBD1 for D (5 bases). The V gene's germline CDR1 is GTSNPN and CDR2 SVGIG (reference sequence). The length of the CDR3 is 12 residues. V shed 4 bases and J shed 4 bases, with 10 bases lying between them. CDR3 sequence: CAWTRGVTEAFF. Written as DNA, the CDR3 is TGTGCCTGGACTCGGGGGGTCACTGAAGCTTTCTTT. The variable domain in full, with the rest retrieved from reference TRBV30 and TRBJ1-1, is SQTIHQWPATLVQPVGSPLSLECTVEGTSNPNLYWYRQAAGRGLQLLFYSVGIGQISSEVPQNLSASRPQDRQFILSSKKLLLSDSGFYLCAWTRGVTEAFFGQGTRLTVV.

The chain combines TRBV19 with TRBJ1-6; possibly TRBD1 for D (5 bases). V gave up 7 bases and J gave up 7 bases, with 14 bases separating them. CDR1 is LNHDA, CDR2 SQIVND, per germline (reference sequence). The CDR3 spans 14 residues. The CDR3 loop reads CASTWDPANSPLHF. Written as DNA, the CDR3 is TGTGCCAGTACCTGGGACCCGGCCAATTCACCCCTCCACTTT.

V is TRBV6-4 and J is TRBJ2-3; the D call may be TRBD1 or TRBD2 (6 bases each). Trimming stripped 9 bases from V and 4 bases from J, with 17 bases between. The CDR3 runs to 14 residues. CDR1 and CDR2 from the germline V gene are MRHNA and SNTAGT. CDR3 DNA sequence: TGTGCCAGATCGGAGGGGGTCACCGCAGATACGCAGTATTTT. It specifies CARSEGVTADTQYF.

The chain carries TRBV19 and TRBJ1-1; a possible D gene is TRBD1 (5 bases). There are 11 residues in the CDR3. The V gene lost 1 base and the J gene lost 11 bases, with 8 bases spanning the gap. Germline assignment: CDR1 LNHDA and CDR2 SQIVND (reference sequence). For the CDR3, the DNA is TGTGCCAGTAGTATAGGGGGCAGGGCTTTCTTT. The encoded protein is CASSIGGRAFF.

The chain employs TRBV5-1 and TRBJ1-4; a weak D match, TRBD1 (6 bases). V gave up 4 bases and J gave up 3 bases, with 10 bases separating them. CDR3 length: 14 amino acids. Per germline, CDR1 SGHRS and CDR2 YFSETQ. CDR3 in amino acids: CASSVDRSNEKLFF. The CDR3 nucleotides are TGCGCCAGCAGCGTTGACAGGTCTAATGAAAAACTGTTTTTT.

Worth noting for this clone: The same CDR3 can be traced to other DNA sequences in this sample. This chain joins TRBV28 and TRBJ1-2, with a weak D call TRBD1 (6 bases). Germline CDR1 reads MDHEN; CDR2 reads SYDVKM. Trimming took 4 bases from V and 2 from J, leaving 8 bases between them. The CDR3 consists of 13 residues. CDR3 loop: CASSWTENYGYTF. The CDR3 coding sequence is TGTGCCAGCAGTTGGACAGAGAACTATGGCTACACCTTC.

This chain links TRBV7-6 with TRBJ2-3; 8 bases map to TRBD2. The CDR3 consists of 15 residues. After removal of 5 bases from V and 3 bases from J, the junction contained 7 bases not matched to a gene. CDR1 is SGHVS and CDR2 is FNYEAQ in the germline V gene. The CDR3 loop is CASSALAGTTDTQYF. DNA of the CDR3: TGTGCCAGCAGCGCTCTAGCGGGCACAACAGATACGCAGTATTTT.

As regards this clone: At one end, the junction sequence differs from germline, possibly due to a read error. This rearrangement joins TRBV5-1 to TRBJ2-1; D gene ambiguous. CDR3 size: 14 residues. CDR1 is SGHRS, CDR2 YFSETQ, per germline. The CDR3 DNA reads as TGCGCCAGCAGCTTGTTCTCCTCCGACAATGAGCAGTTCTTC. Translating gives CASSLFSSDNEQFF.